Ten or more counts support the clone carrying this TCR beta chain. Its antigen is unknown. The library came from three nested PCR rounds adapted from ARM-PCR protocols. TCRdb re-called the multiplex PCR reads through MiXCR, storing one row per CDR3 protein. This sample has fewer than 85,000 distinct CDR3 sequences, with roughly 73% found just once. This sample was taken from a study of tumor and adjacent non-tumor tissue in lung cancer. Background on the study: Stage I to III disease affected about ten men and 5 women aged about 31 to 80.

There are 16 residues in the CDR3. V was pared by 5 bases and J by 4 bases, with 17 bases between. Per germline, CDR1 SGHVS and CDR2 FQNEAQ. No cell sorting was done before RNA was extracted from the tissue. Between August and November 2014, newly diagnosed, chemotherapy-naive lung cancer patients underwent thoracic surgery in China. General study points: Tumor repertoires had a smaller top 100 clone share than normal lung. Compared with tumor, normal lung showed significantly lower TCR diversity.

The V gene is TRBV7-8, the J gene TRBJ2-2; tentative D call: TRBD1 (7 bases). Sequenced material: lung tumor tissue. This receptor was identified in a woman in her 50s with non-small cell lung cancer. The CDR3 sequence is CASSPEGGGVTGELFF. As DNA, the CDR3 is TGTGCCAGCAGCCCAGAAGGGGGCGGGGTCACCGGGGAGCTGTTTTTT.